One and the same sample provided the 27 T cell receptor beta chains below, sequenced in a study of PD-L1 blockade in urothelial cancer. The time point is: peripheral blood 6 weeks after treatment start. Profiling relied on immunoSEQ multiplex PCR, and the TCRdb table lists in-frame clones only, not all of them. Among roughly 45,000 clones listed, about 80% were seen once. Source: PBMCs, taken around atezolizumab (anti-PD-L1) treatment. The receptors derive from a man between 60 and 75 years old with urothelial cancer.

The gene calls are TRBV6-5 and TRBJ2-7; D is possibly TRBD1 (5 bases). The CDR3 extends over 13 amino acids. Germline CDR1 is MNHEY and CDR2 is SVGAGI. The V and J ends lost 2 bases and 2 bases respectively, with 7 bases between them. The CDR3: CASSYTRAYEQYF. CDR3 nucleotide sequence: TGTGCCAGCAGTTACACCAGGGCCTACGAGCAGTACTTC.

The chain carries TRBV6-1 and TRBJ2-7; 7 positions agree with TRBD1. Trimming at V came to 6 bases and at J to 2 bases, leaving 7 bases not matched to a gene. Germline-derived CDR1 and CDR2 are MNHNS and SASEGT. CDR3 size: 14 residues. The CDR3 DNA reads TGTGCCAGCAGGAAATTTGGGACAGCCTACGAGCAGTACTTC. It encodes CASRKFGTAYEQYF.

The rearrangement joins TRBV5-6 to TRBJ1-2, with TRBD1 as a possible D gene (5 bases). The CDR3 has 14 residues. Germline V gives CDR1 SGHDT, CDR2 YYEEEE. The V and J ends lost 1 base and 8 bases respectively, with 15 bases between them. CDR3 region: CASSLPIGGGGYTF. For the CDR3, the DNA is TGTGCCAGCAGCTTGCCGATCGGGGGAGGAGGCTACACCTTC.

This chain joins TRBV5-4 and TRBJ2-7; perhaps TRBD2 as D (5 bases). CDR1 SGHNT and CDR2 YYREEE come from the germline V gene (reference sequence). The length of the CDR3 is 15 residues. The V end was cut by 4 bases, the J end by 3 bases, with 17 bases between. The CDR3 here is CASSPDLGINYEQYF. The CDR3 DNA reads as TGTGCCAGCAGCCCCGATCTCGGGATTAACTACGAGCAGTACTTC.

The chain is built from TRBV30 and TRBJ1-3; 10 bases line up with TRBD1. J gave up 0 bases and V 5 bases, and 7 bases lay outside the gene matches. This CDR3 comprises 16 residues. The germline V gene has CDR1 GTSNPN and CDR2 SVGIG (reference sequence). The CDR3 nucleotides read TGTGCCTGGGGGGACAGGGGTCCAAGCTCTGGAAACACCATATATTTT. Residues: CAWGDRGPSSGNTIYF.

The rearrangement joins TRBV19 to TRBJ2-2; 8 bases agree with TRBD1. Germline V gives CDR1 LNHDA, CDR2 SQIVND (reference sequence). This CDR3 has 15 residues. Trimming took 7 bases from V and 4 from J; bases not matched to a gene: 8. The CDR3 DNA reads as TGTGCCAGTAACTCTTACAGGGGGAGCACCGGGGAGCTGTTTTTT. This translates into CASNSYRGSTGELFF.

This clone was recorded at least ten times. This chain links TRBV5-1 with TRBJ2-1; the D gene is possibly TRBD2 (6 bases). Trimming shortened V by 4 bases and J by 4 bases, and 15 bases separated the two germline ends. Germline V gene data show CDR1 as SGHRS and CDR2 as YFSETQ. The CDR3 has 15 amino acids. In DNA, the CDR3 is TGCGCCAGCAGCCCGGCCCAGGGAGGTTACAATGAGCAGTTCTTC. This encodes CASSPAQGGYNEQFF.

The chain has TRBV6-6 and TRBJ2-7; D unresolved. This CDR3 region has 14 residues. Germline V gene sequence: CDR1 MNHNY, CDR2 SVGAGI (reference sequence). V lost 6 bases, J lost 2 bases, and 14 bases lay in between. The CDR3 DNA is TGTGCCAGCAGCTCCATACAGATGACCTACGAGCAGTACTTC. Translating it yields CASSSIQMTYEQYF.

The chain carries TRBV28 and TRBJ2-7, with 8 bases fitting TRBD2. The ends lost 4 bases at V and 0 bases at J; junction bases unmatched: 11. From germline, CDR1 is MDHEN and CDR2 SYDVKM. The CDR3 runs to 17 residues. The CDR3 loop is CASSSNRGGESSYEQYF. The CDR3 region has the DNA TGTGCCAGCAGTTCAAACCGGGGGGGGGAGAGCTCCTACGAGCAGTACTTC.

The gene calls are TRBV18 and TRBJ2-7; TRBD2 agrees at 10 bases. The CDR3 consists of 16 residues. Germline V lookup: CDR1 KGHSH, CDR2 LQKENI. V lost 2 bases to trimming and J lost 0 bases; unmatched junction nucleotides: 4. This chain's CDR3 is CASSPKLAGLSYEQYF. In DNA, the CDR3 is TGTGCCAGCTCACCAAAACTAGCGGGGCTCTCCTACGAGCAGTACTTC.

This chain joins TRBV28 and TRBJ2-3, with D possibly TRBD2 on 6 matching bases. The CDR3 runs 15 residues. Trimming removed 6 bases at V and 0 bases at J, with 13 bases between. The germline CDR1 and CDR2 sequences are MDHEN and SYDVKM. CDR3 in DNA: TGTGCCAGCAGCCGGGGCGGGGTAAGCACAGATACGCAGTATTTT. Translated, it gives CASSRGGVSTDTQYF.

The chain carries TRBV2 and TRBJ1-1, with a weak D call TRBD1 (5 bases). Germline CDR1 is SNHLY and CDR2 is FYNNEI. The CDR3 runs to 13 residues. V lost 5 bases to trimming and J lost 2 bases, with 9 bases between them. The DNA for the CDR3 is TGTGCCAGCAGTTTCGACAGTAACACTGAAGCTTTCTTT. It translates to CASSFDSNTEAFF.

The chain links TRBV5-1 to TRBJ1-1; 7 nucleotides line up with TRBD1. V trimming: 0 bases; J trimming: 8 bases; junction bases outside the gene matches: 10. The CDR3 is 15 residues long. Germline lookup yields CDR1 SGHRS and CDR2 YFSETQ. The CDR3 bases are TGCGCCAGCAGCTTGGGGGTCGGCATACAGGGGGAAGCTTTCTTT. Translating it yields CASSLGVGIQGEAFF.

The chain recombines TRBV28 with TRBJ2-7; 11 bases are shared with TRBD2. The length of the CDR3 is 15 residues. Germline V gene lookup returns CDR1 MDHEN and CDR2 SYDVKM. The V gene end was trimmed by 6 bases and the J gene end by 1 base; junction bases not matched to a gene: 5. The CDR3 DNA follows: TGTGCCAGCAGGACCGGGACTAGCGGATCCTACGAGCAGTACTTC. Translated, it gives CASRTGTSGSYEQYF.

V usage is TRBV5-8 and J usage is TRBJ2-5, with D possibly TRBD2 on 6 matching bases. The CDR3 sequence is 12 residues long. Germline CDR1 SGHTS, CDR2 YDEGEE. V shed 4 bases and J shed 5 bases, with 9 bases lying between them. The DNA for the CDR3 is TGTGCCAGCAGCCCTCGGGGGGAGACCCAGTACTTC. It encodes CASSPRGETQYF.

This clone was seen more than once but under ten times. The chain combines TRBV2 with TRBJ1-1; 12 bases are a match to TRBD1. The CDR3 contains 15 residues. Per the germline V gene, CDR1 is SNHLY and CDR2 is FYNNEI. After removal of 7 bases from V and 7 bases from J, the junction contained 10 bases not matched to a gene. For the CDR3, the DNA is TGTGCCAGCACTTTCATGGGACAGGGGGCTTTTGAAGCTTTCTTT. Its translation is CASTFMGQGAFEAFF.

With respect to this clone: One junction end does not reproduce the germline sequence, and a read error may be involved. The J gene is TRBJ1-2, the V gene TRBV19; D perhaps matches TRBD1 (6 bases). Germline values: CDR1 LNHDA, CDR2 SQIVND (reference sequence). The CDR3 sequence is 15 residues long. CDR3 protein: CTSSIPHGQFYGYTF. CDR3 in DNA: TGTACCAGTAGTATACCCCACGGACAGTTCTATGGCTACACCTTC.

This clone has only one observation. The chain recombines TRBV15 with TRBJ2-1, with 7 bases fitting TRBD2. Germline V gene sequence: CDR1 LNHNV, CDR2 YYDKDF (reference sequence). This CDR3 is built from 22 residues. V was clipped by 0 bases and J by 1 base; unmatched bases: 21. The CDR3: CATSRDRLGGTNGVSSYNEQFF. CDR3 in DNA: TGTGCCACCAGCAGAGATCGCTTGGGAGGGACCAATGGTGTGAGTTCCTACAATGAGCAGTTCTTC.

In DNA form, the CDR3 reads TGCGCCAGCAGCTCGACCCCGAGACAGGGGACCAGCTCCTATAATTCACCCCTCCACTTT. As protein: CASSSTPRQGTSSYNSPLHF. The chain carries TRBV5-1 and TRBJ1-6; 8 nucleotides match TRBD1. The CDR3 contains 20 residues. Germline V gene sequence: CDR1 SGHRS, CDR2 YFSETQ. Trimming cost V 3 bases and J 0 bases; bases outside gene matches: 14.

This rearrangement joins TRBV10-1 to TRBJ1-1; TRBD1 might be the D (5 bases). The CDR3 contains 18 residues. The ends were cut back, 4 bases at V and 3 bases at J, with 24 bases in the middle. CDR1 and CDR2 (germline): WNHNN, SYGVQD (reference sequence). The CDR3, as DNA: TGCGCCAGCAGTGGAGGCAGAGAGACCACTAAAGGGGACACTGAAGCTTTCTTT. Protein product: CASSGGRETTKGDTEAFF.

J is TRBJ2-3 and V is TRBV19; 8 bases map to TRBD2. Germline CDR1 is LNHDA and CDR2 is SQIVND (reference sequence). Trimming at V came to 8 bases and at J to 5 bases, leaving 6 bases not matched to a gene. The CDR3 is 13 amino acids. The CDR3 sequence: CASSRGGVDTQYF. CDR3 DNA: TGTGCCAGTTCACGGGGGGGAGTAGATACGCAGTATTTT.

The chain links TRBV2 to TRBJ1-6, with TRBD1 matching 9 bases. Unmatched junction bases numbered 15, after V lost 6 bases and J lost 6 bases. The germline V gene has CDR1 SNHLY and CDR2 FYNNEI. This CDR3 has 18 residues. CDR3 DNA sequence: TGTGCCAGCAGGGAATTCCGGCTTGGACAGGGGCGTAATTCACCCCTCCACTTT. This sequence encodes CASREFRLGQGRNSPLHF.

The chain couples TRBV28 to TRBJ1-5; no clear D. V was pared by 7 bases and J by 6 bases, with 19 bases between. Germline assignment: CDR1 MDHEN and CDR2 SYDVKM. The CDR3 totals 15 residues. CDR3 region: CASTPERASGQPQHF. The DNA of the CDR3 is TGTGCCAGCACCCCCGAGAGGGCTTCAGGTCAGCCCCAGCATTTT.

A single count supports this clone. The chain uses TRBV29-1 and TRBJ1-5; tentative D call: TRBD1 (6 bases). Trimming left V 7 bases short and J 6 bases short, with 19 bases between. Looked up from germline, CDR1 is SQVTM and CDR2 is ANQGSEA. The CDR3 runs to 14 residues. CDR3 bases: TGCAGCGCCGCTACATCCAGGGGCAGTCAGCCCCAGCATTTT. It codes for CSAATSRGSQPQHF.

The V call is TRBV30, the J call TRBJ2-7; TRBD1 agrees at 7 bases. The CDR3 contains 12 residues. V lost 3 bases, J lost 7 bases, and 6 bases stayed unmatched. The germline gives CDR1 GTSNPN, CDR2 SVGIG (reference sequence). The CDR3 DNA sequence: TGTGCCTGGAGGCGATGGGACAGTGAGCAGTACTTC. It is translated as CAWRRWDSEQYF.

V usage is TRBV14 and J usage is TRBJ1-1; D is unresolved. This CDR3 spans 17 amino acids. Germline V gene sequence: CDR1 SGHDN, CDR2 FVKESK. The V end lost 0 bases, the J end lost 0 bases, and 14 bases lay between the germline ends. The CDR3 spells CASSQDLPHILNTEAFF. CDR3 bases: TGTGCCAGCAGCCAAGATCTTCCCCACATTCTGAACACTGAAGCTTTCTTT.

This sequence joins TRBV30 and TRBJ2-1, with 9 bases identical to TRBD2. CDR3 length: 14 residues. Germline V gene lookup returns CDR1 GTSNPN and CDR2 SVGIG (reference sequence). The trim removed 0 bases at V and 6 bases at J, leaving 3 bases unmatched. CDR3 sequence reads: CAWSVASGVNEQFF. DNA of the CDR3: TGTGCCTGGAGTGTAGCTAGCGGGGTCAATGAGCAGTTCTTC.